The 31 T cell receptor beta chains in this list originate from one sample, sequenced in a study of T-cell reconstitution after alpha-beta-depleted transplantation in children. During its preparation, the TCRbeta library received unique molecular identifiers. One entry per CDR3 protein results from TCRdb running MiXCR on the PCR reads. The sample lists a few hundred thousand distinct CDR3 sequences; approximately 10% were seen once. Specimen: PBMCs from the stem cell graft donor, collected from the stem cell graft. The receptor source for this set is a human donor who donated a stem cell graft to a child with acute lymphoblastic leukemia.

This clonotype was seen more than once but under ten times. The rearrangement uses TRBV7-9 and TRBJ1-2; D is undetermined. Germline V CDR1 and CDR2: SEHNR, FQNEAQ (reference sequence). The CDR3 spans 14 residues. Trimming stripped 5 bases from V and 0 bases from J, with 10 bases between. CDR3 sequence (DNA): TGTGCCAGCAGCCATACCGAAGCTAACTATGGCTACACCTTC. Translated, it gives CASSHTEANYGYTF.

This chain links TRBV19 with TRBJ2-1; D is possibly TRBD2 (6 bases). Deletions cut 5 bases from V and 2 bases from J, with 16 bases between. This CDR3 region has 16 residues. CDR1 is LNHDA and CDR2 is SQIVND in the germline V gene (reference sequence). The CDR3 is CASSQVADYPYNEQFF. DNA for the CDR3: TGTGCCAGTAGTCAAGTTGCGGACTACCCCTACAATGAGCAGTTCTTC.

This clonotype was picked up a small number of times. The rearrangement uses TRBV30 and TRBJ2-3, with 9 bases lining up with TRBD1. Trimming took 7 bases from V and 4 from J; bases not matched to a gene: 6. Germline values: CDR1 GTSNPN, CDR2 SVGIG (reference sequence). CDR3 length: 13 residues. The CDR3 DNA reads TGTGCCTCCGACAGGGGGGTCGCAGATACGCAGTATTTT. As protein: CASDRGVADTQYF.

In this sample, this clonotype turned up a few times. V usage is TRBV20-1 and J usage is TRBJ1-5; tentative D call: TRBD1 (6 bases). Germline V CDR1 and CDR2: DFQATT, SNEGSKA (reference sequence). Deletions cut 6 bases from V and 0 bases from J, with 15 bases between. The CDR3 is made up of 15 amino acids. The CDR3 DNA follows: TGCAGTGCCGCGTCAGGGGCGAATAGCAATCAGCCCCAGCATTTT. Protein sequence: CSAASGANSNQPQHF.

A few counts support this clonotype. The chain joins TRBV29-1 to TRBJ2-7; 7 nucleotides agree with TRBD1. The V and J ends lost 4 bases and 2 bases, in that order; junction bases with no gene match: 5. Germline assignment: CDR1 SQVTM and CDR2 ANQGSEA. CDR3 length: 13 amino acids. The DNA of the CDR3 is TGCAGCGTTGCCGGGACAGCCACCTACGAGCAGTACTTC. As protein: CSVAGTATYEQYF.

A remark on this clonotype: A junction boundary mismatches the germline segment, possibly from a read error. The chain carries TRBV20-1 and TRBJ1-1; weak D call: TRBD1 (6 bases). In germline, CDR1 is DFQATT, CDR2 SNEGSKA (reference sequence). The length of the CDR3 is 13 residues. CDR3 nucleotides: TGCAGTGCCAGAGGGGGAGGCCACACTGAAGCTTTCTTT. It encodes CSARGGGHTEAFF.

This clonotype has only a few counts. The chain recombines TRBV12-3 or TRBV12-4 with TRBJ2-1; the match to TRBD1 covers 8 bases. The V and J ends lost 5 bases and 4 bases, in that order; junction bases with no gene match: 7. The CDR3 sequence is 15 residues long. CDR3 sequence: CASSPPGGLYNEQFF. The CDR3 coding sequence is TGTGCCAGCAGTCCCCCAGGGGGCCTATACAATGAGCAGTTCTTC.

V gene TRBV20-1 combines with J gene TRBJ1-1, with D perhaps TRBD1 (6 bases). V lost 5 bases and J 0 bases, leaving 19 bases between the germline ends. The CDR3 is made up of 16 amino acids. Germline-derived CDR1 and CDR2 are DFQATT and SNEGSKA (reference sequence). This chain's CDR3 is CSAGGLSQGLNTEAFF. The CDR3 nucleotides read TGCAGTGCTGGGGGACTTTCGCAGGGGTTGAACACTGAAGCTTTCTTT.

This clonotype showed up just a few times. The V gene is TRBV7-2, the J gene TRBJ2-3; TRBD2 matches 13 bases. The J segment lost 3 bases and the V segment lost 3 bases, leaving 3 bases of the junction unmatched. CDR3 size: 16 residues. CDR1 is SGHTA and CDR2 is FQGNSA in the germline V gene. CDR3 residues: CASSFELAGGTDTQYF. DNA of the CDR3: TGTGCCAGCAGCTTTGAACTAGCGGGAGGGACAGATACGCAGTATTTT.

This clonotype has just a few counts. J is TRBJ1-1 and V is TRBV27, with 7 bases lining up with TRBD1. Germline V lookup: CDR1 MNHEY, CDR2 SMNVEV (reference sequence). This CDR3 has 13 amino acids. V was clipped by 7 bases and J by 1 base; unmatched bases: 3. DNA of the CDR3: TGTGCCAGCACAGGGGGGGCGAACACTGAAGCTTTCTTT. Residues: CASTGGANTEAFF.

This clonotype appeared a few times. V usage is TRBV30 and J usage is TRBJ1-4; the match to TRBD1 covers 8 bases. The CDR3 has 14 amino acids. The V segment lost 5 bases and the J segment 9 bases; nucleotides outside the gene matches: 11. The germline V gene encodes CDR1 GTSNPN and CDR2 SVGIG (reference sequence). DNA for the CDR3: TGTGCCTGGTACGATCCAGGACAGGGCCAAAAACTGTTTTTT. This encodes CAWYDPGQGQKLFF.

The V call is TRBV9, the J call TRBJ1-3; D gene uncertain. Germline CDR1 and CDR2: SGDLS and YYNGEE. The ends were cut back, 3 bases at V and 1 base at J, with 17 bases in the middle. This CDR3 region has 17 residues. The CDR3 spells CASSEFPTAKSGNTIYF. In DNA, the CDR3 is TGTGCCAGCAGCGAGTTCCCGACGGCAAAATCTGGAAACACCATATATTTT.

The chain recombines TRBV5-1 with TRBJ2-7; 8 positions match TRBD1. V lost 4 bases to trimming and J lost 6 bases; unmatched junction nucleotides: 9. This CDR3 has 14 residues. From germline, CDR1 is SGHRS and CDR2 YFSETQ. The CDR3 bases are TGCGCCAGCAGCCCGACAGGGGTGGGGACCGAGCAGTACTTC. This sequence encodes CASSPTGVGTEQYF.

This chain links TRBV9 with TRBJ2-1, with D possibly being TRBD1 (6 bases). CDR1 is SGDLS, CDR2 YYNGEE, per germline. With 0 bases removed from V and 5 bases from J, the gap between germline ends came to 9 bases. The CDR3 runs to 14 residues. CDR3 region: CASSVGGRDNEQFF. Written as DNA, the CDR3 is TGTGCCAGCAGCGTAGGGGGGCGGGACAATGAGCAGTTCTTC.

This clonotype was recorded a few times. V is TRBV12-3 or TRBV12-4 and J is TRBJ1-4; D might be TRBD1 (5 bases). CDR3 size: 18 residues. Trimming pared 7 bases from V and 6 bases from J, leaving 27 bases between. CDR3 in amino acids: CASTSGDLDLGAYEKLFF. The CDR3 DNA follows: TGTGCCAGCACCTCGGGGGACCTAGATCTAGGGGCTTATGAAAAACTGTTTTTT.

This clonotype was counted between two and nine times. The chain employs TRBV4-1 and TRBJ1-2; D unclear. This CDR3 has 15 residues. V lost 0 bases and J lost 2, with 10 bases in between. CDR1 and CDR2 (germline): MGHRA, YSYEKL. CDR3 bases: TGCGCCAGCAGCCAAGAAAAAGGCCTGAACTATGGCTACACCTTC. This encodes CASSQEKGLNYGYTF.

In DNA, the CDR3 is TGCGCCAGCAGCCAAGATCGGGGACCGGGACTAGGACTTCTCGAGCAGTACTTC. Protein: CASSQDRGPGLGLLEQYF. The rearrangement joins TRBV4-3 to TRBJ2-7, with TRBD2 matching 8 bases. With 0 bases clipped from V and 6 bases from J, the junction kept 16 bases outside the gene matches. The CDR3 covers 18 residues. CDR1 is LGHNA, CDR2 YSLEER, per germline.

In this sample, this clonotype turned up many times. The rearrangement joins TRBV7-6 to TRBJ2-2; D gene ambiguous. The V gene's germline CDR1 is SGHVS and CDR2 FNYEAQ. CDR3 size: 15 residues. V lost 3 bases and J lost 8, with 16 bases in between. This chain's CDR3 is CASSLGKGLTGELFF. CDR3 sequence (DNA): TGTGCCAGCAGCTTGGGGAAGGGTCTGACTGGGGAGCTGTTTTTT.

This sequence joins TRBV28 and TRBJ2-5, with D hard to call. This CDR3 spans 14 amino acids. Germline CDR1 and CDR2: MDHEN and SYDVKM. Trimming left V 2 bases short and J 5 bases short, with 12 bases between. As DNA, the CDR3 is TGTGCCAGCAGTTTAGCCGGCCGCCGGGAGACCCAGTACTTC. Residues: CASSLAGRRETQYF.

This clonotype was observed at least ten times. The chain links TRBV14 to TRBJ2-7; 10 nucleotides align to TRBD2. CDR3 length equals 16 residues. Per germline, CDR1 SGHDN and CDR2 FVKESK. V gave up 4 bases and J gave up 6 bases; unmatched junction bases: 12. CDR3 amino acids: CASSPILGLALFEQYF. The CDR3 coding sequence is TGTGCCAGCAGCCCGATTCTGGGACTAGCGCTTTTCGAGCAGTACTTC.

The sample holds a few counts of this clonotype. The rearrangement joins TRBV7-2 to TRBJ2-1; 9 bases align to TRBD2. J lost 10 bases, V lost 2 bases, and 12 bases had no gene match. This CDR3 has 16 amino acids. Germline CDR1 reads SGHTA; CDR2 reads FQGNSA. DNA of the CDR3: TGTGCCAGCAGCTTAATAACGGCGGGAGGGCCCACCGAGCAGTTCTTC. It yields the protein CASSLITAGGPTEQFF. Looking up the rest from reference TRBV7-2 and TRBJ2-1 gives the full variable domain: GAGVSQSPSNKVTEKGKDVELRCDPISGHTALYWYRQSLGQGLEFLIYFQGNSAPDKSGLPSDRFSAERTGGSVSTLTIQRTQQEDSAVYLCASSLITAGGPTEQFFGPGTRLTVL.

This chain joins TRBV7-2 and TRBJ2-7, with TRBD2 as a possible D gene (6 bases). The CDR3 sequence is 14 residues long. In germline, CDR1 is SGHTA, CDR2 FQGNSA. V was clipped by 4 bases and J by 2 bases, with 12 bases between them. DNA for the CDR3: TGTGCCAGCAGCTCCCTGGGACTTCCCTACGAGCAGTACTTC. It codes for CASSSLGLPYEQYF. The full variable domain, with the rest looked up from reference TRBV7-2 and TRBJ2-7, is GAGVSQSPSNKVTEKGKDVELRCDPISGHTALYWYRQSLGQGLEFLIYFQGNSAPDKSGLPSDRFSAERTGGSVSTLTIQRTQQEDSAVYLCASSSLGLPYEQYFGPGTRLTVT.

V usage is TRBV24-1 and J usage is TRBJ2-1; D perhaps matches TRBD2 (5 bases). V was trimmed by 7 bases and J by 9 bases, leaving 9 bases between them. The CDR3 sequence is 11 residues long. Germline CDR1 and CDR2: KGHDR and SFDVKD. In DNA, the CDR3 is TGTGCCACCAGGAACCGGGGTGAGCAGTTCTTC. The encoded protein is CATRNRGEQFF.

A few counts support this clonotype. J is TRBJ1-4 and V is TRBV12-3 or TRBV12-4; TRBD1 aligns across 7 bases. J gave up 8 bases and V 4 bases, and 7 bases lay outside the gene matches. There are 14 residues in the CDR3. The CDR3 region has the DNA TGTGCCAGCAGTTCGGACAGGATTGGGGAAAAACTGTTTTTT. Residues: CASSSDRIGEKLFF.

There are many counts of this clonotype. The chain links TRBV5-1 to TRBJ2-1; D is possibly TRBD1 or TRBD2 (5 bases each). This CDR3 has 15 residues. Germline V gene data show CDR1 as SGHRS and CDR2 as YFSETQ. The V and J ends lost 3 bases and 3 bases respectively, with 13 bases between them. The CDR3 nucleotides are TGCGCCAGCAGCTACCGGGACGCAAACTACAATGAGCAGTTCTTC. It is translated as CASSYRDANYNEQFF.

This rearrangement joins TRBV6-2 or TRBV6-3 to TRBJ2-5; D is uncertain. The CDR3 spans 13 residues. Germline V gene sequence: CDR1 MNHEY, CDR2 SVGEGT. Deletions cut 6 bases from V and 5 bases from J, with 13 bases between. The CDR3 bases are TGTGCCAGCAGGATGGTCGAACGGGAGACCCAGTACTTC. Residues: CASRMVERETQYF.

The chain recombines TRBV29-1 with TRBJ2-5; no reliable D call. The CDR3 extends over 11 amino acids. Trimming took 7 bases from V and 4 from J, leaving 10 bases between them. The germline V gene has CDR1 SQVTM and CDR2 ANQGSEA. CDR3 residues: CSATLPETQYF. CDR3 bases: TGCAGCGCCACCCTCCCAGAGACCCAGTACTTC. Full variable domain (missing parts from reference TRBV29-1 and TRBJ2-5): SAVISQKPSRDICQRGTSLTIQCQVDSQVTMMFWYRQQPGQSLTLIATANQGSEATYESGFVIDKFPISRPNLTFSTLTVSNMSPEDSSIYLCSATLPETQYFGPGTRLLVL.

The chain employs TRBV6-2 or TRBV6-3 and TRBJ2-3, with 8 bases identical to TRBD2. In germline, CDR1 is MNHEY, CDR2 SVGEGT. The CDR3 has 17 amino acids. V shed 6 bases, J shed 2 bases, and the junction held 13 bases outside the gene matches. Here the CDR3 reads CASSLTRLAQNTDTQYF. The CDR3 nucleotides are TGTGCCAGCAGCCTTACCCGACTAGCGCAAAACACAGATACGCAGTATTTT.

This clonotype appeared a few times. The genes are TRBV28 and TRBJ1-6; possibly TRBD1 for D (5 bases). This CDR3 spans 15 amino acids. CDR1 is MDHEN and CDR2 is SYDVKM in the germline V gene. With 4 bases removed from V and 5 bases from J, the gap between germline ends came to 12 bases. The CDR3 loop is CASSSPGGDNSPLHF. DNA for the CDR3: TGTGCCAGCAGTTCCCCGGGGGGTGATAATTCACCCCTCCACTTT.

The table lists this clonotype with a few counts. The rearrangement links TRBV27 to TRBJ2-7; 7 nucleotides match TRBD1. The germline CDR1 and CDR2 sequences are MNHEY and SMNVEV (reference sequence). The J segment lost 2 bases and the V segment lost 3 bases, leaving 4 bases of the junction unmatched. This CDR3 has 14 residues. The CDR3 nucleotides read TGTGCCAGCAGTTTTGGGGACAGTACCTACGAGCAGTACTTC. Translation: CASSFGDSTYEQYF.

At least ten counts were recorded for this clonotype. J is TRBJ2-2 and V is TRBV7-2; TRBD1 agrees at 8 bases. The CDR3 contains 15 residues. V lost 1 base, J lost 5 bases, and 3 bases stayed unmatched. Per germline, CDR1 SGHTA and CDR2 FQGNSA. CDR3 coding DNA: TGTGCCAGCAGCTTAGGGCAGGGGGCTACCGGGGAGCTGTTTTTT. This codes for CASSLGQGATGELFF.